One sample yielded the 29 T cell receptor beta chains listed below, sequenced in a study of blood T cell repertoires in COVID-19. Assay: immunoSEQ multiplex PCR; the TCRdb copy retains only in-frame clones and omits some. The sample contains some 220,000 clones, 80% to 90% of which appear only once. Sequencing was performed on peripheral blood. The receptors here all came from a man in his fifties who had recovered from COVID-19.

This chain uses TRBV29-1 with TRBJ2-1; 8 nucleotides agree with TRBD2. With V trimmed by 7 bases and J by 5 bases, 4 bases remained unmatched. Germline V CDR1 and CDR2: SQVTM, ANQGSEA. The CDR3 is 12 amino acids. In nucleotides, the CDR3 is TGCAGCGACCGGACTAGCCACAATGAGCAGTTCTTC. Protein product: CSDRTSHNEQFF.

This clone has a single count. The chain has TRBV5-1 and TRBJ2-7; 9 nucleotides align to TRBD1. Trimming removed 0 bases from V and 3 bases from J; junction bases left unmatched: 1. The CDR3 is made up of 14 amino acids. Germline V CDR1 and CDR2: SGHRS, YFSETQ. CDR3 residues: CASSLGGQGYEQYF. CDR3 sequence (DNA): TGCGCCAGCAGCTTGGGGGGACAGGGCTACGAGCAGTACTTC.

The chain couples TRBV20-1 to TRBJ2-3; no clear D. Germline loops: CDR1 DFQATT, CDR2 SNEGSKA (reference sequence). V shed 3 bases and J shed 6 bases, with 7 bases lying between them. CDR3 size: 11 residues. The CDR3 loop is CSARFSDTQYF. The CDR3 DNA reads TGCAGTGCTAGGTTTAGCGATACGCAGTATTTT.

This sequence joins TRBV7-2 and TRBJ1-1; D might be TRBD1 (5 bases). Germline CDR1 reads SGHTA; CDR2 reads FQGNSA. CDR3 length: 13 residues. Trimming removed 8 bases at V and 4 bases at J, with 14 bases between. CDR3 loop: CASASFTGTEAFF. The CDR3 nucleotides are TGTGCCAGCGCGTCGTTTACAGGCACTGAAGCTTTCTTT.

The genes are TRBV29-1 and TRBJ2-1; 8 positions match TRBD2. This CDR3 contains 16 residues. The V gene end was trimmed by 3 bases and the J gene end by 7 bases; junction bases not matched to a gene: 14. Germline assignment: CDR1 SQVTM and CDR2 ANQGSEA. The CDR3 here is CSVEPFPSGSRNEQFF. In DNA form, the CDR3 reads TGCAGCGTTGAGCCCTTTCCCAGCGGGAGTAGAAATGAGCAGTTCTTC.

This rearrangement joins TRBV6-5 to TRBJ2-7; TRBD2 agrees at 8 bases. There are 14 residues in the CDR3. Germline V lookup: CDR1 MNHEY, CDR2 SVGAGI. J lost 2 bases, V lost 8 bases, and 8 bases had no gene match. The DNA of the CDR3 is TGTGCCAGCGGCCCGGGACTAGGCCCCTACGAGCAGTACTTC. Amino acid sequence: CASGPGLGPYEQYF.

V usage is TRBV19 and J usage is TRBJ1-2; 8 bases agree with TRBD1. This CDR3 comprises 13 residues. From germline, CDR1 is LNHDA and CDR2 SQIVND (reference sequence). V lost 7 bases and J lost 7; bases outside the gene matches: 8. The CDR3 sequence is CASTPDRVGGYTF. The CDR3 nucleotides read TGTGCCAGTACCCCGGACAGGGTGGGTGGCTACACCTTC.

This clone is a singleton in its sample. The gene calls are TRBV29-1 and TRBJ1-1, with unresolved D. This CDR3 is 13 amino acids long. Germline loops: CDR1 SQVTM, CDR2 ANQGSEA. V lost 3 bases and J 0 bases, leaving 8 bases between the germline ends. CDR3 sequence reads: CSVEEGVNTEAFF. DNA for the CDR3: TGCAGCGTTGAGGAGGGAGTGAACACTGAAGCTTTCTTT.

This clone was seen just once. The V gene is TRBV24-1, the J gene TRBJ1-1; D not certain. The V gene's germline CDR1 is KGHDR and CDR2 SFDVKD. This CDR3 has 13 residues. The V and J ends lost 4 bases and 4 bases respectively, with 9 bases between them. In DNA form, the CDR3 reads TGTGCCACCAGTGACCGACGGAGCACTGAAGCTTTCTTT. It yields the protein CATSDRRSTEAFF.

As to this clone: Other DNA variants within this sample encode the same CDR3. The J gene is TRBJ2-7, the V gene TRBV28; 7 bases align to TRBD1. This CDR3 has 14 amino acids. Unmatched junction bases numbered 5, after V lost 3 bases and J lost 3 bases. CDR1 and CDR2 (germline): MDHEN, SYDVKM. DNA for the CDR3: TGTGCCAGCAGTTTCGGGACAGCGAGCTACGAGCAGTACTTC. Protein product: CASSFGTASYEQYF.

The chain is built from TRBV9 and TRBJ2-1; TRBD2 aligns across 10 bases. V lost 4 bases and J lost 7; bases outside the gene matches: 14. CDR1 and CDR2 from the germline V gene are SGDLS and YYNGEE. The CDR3 has 17 amino acids. The CDR3 bases are TGTGCCAGCAGCTCCCATCTATGGGCTAGCGGGAGAAATGAGCAGTTCTTC. It encodes CASSSHLWASGRNEQFF.

The chain recombines TRBV5-1 with TRBJ2-7; 7 nucleotides line up with TRBD1. The V gene's germline CDR1 is SGHRS and CDR2 YFSETQ. The CDR3 runs to 16 residues. Trimming removed 0 bases from V and 4 bases from J; junction bases left unmatched: 10. CDR3 DNA sequence: TGCGCCAGCAGCTTGGTTCAGGGGGTTCGTAAGTACGAGCAGTACTTC. Translated, it gives CASSLVQGVRKYEQYF.

CDR3: CASSPQGPPYEQYF. In nucleotides, the CDR3 is TGTGCCAGCTCACCACAGGGGCCTCCCTACGAGCAGTACTTC. The chain joins TRBV18 to TRBJ2-7; D is perhaps TRBD1 (5 bases). CDR1 is KGHSH and CDR2 is LQKENI in the germline V gene. CDR3 length: 14 residues. V was shortened by 1 base and J by 2 bases, with 9 bases between the two germline ends.

The genes are TRBV6-1 and TRBJ2-1, with a weak D call TRBD2 (6 bases). This CDR3 has 16 residues. V lost 1 base and J 5 bases, leaving 15 bases between the germline ends. Looked up from germline, CDR1 is MNHNS and CDR2 is SASEGT. The CDR3 coding sequence is TGTGCCAGCAGTGAAGTCGCGGCGGGAAGCCACAATGAGCAGTTCTTC. Translating gives CASSEVAAGSHNEQFF.

V is TRBV27 and J is TRBJ2-7; tentative D call: TRBD1 (5 bases). The germline V gene has CDR1 MNHEY and CDR2 SMNVEV (reference sequence). This CDR3 is built from 15 residues. Trimming removed 7 bases at V and 2 bases at J, with 18 bases between. CDR3 region: CASIRQPRGPYEQYF. CDR3 DNA: TGTGCCAGCATTCGGCAGCCTAGGGGTCCCTACGAGCAGTACTTC.

Of note for this clone: Other DNA variants within this sample encode the same CDR3. The rearrangement joins TRBV7-9 to TRBJ1-5; 11 nucleotides match TRBD1. The CDR3 runs 15 residues. Germline CDR1 is SEHNR and CDR2 is FQNEAQ (reference sequence). Trimming removed 3 bases from V and 4 bases from J; junction bases left unmatched: 2. The CDR3, as DNA: TGTGCCAGCAGCTTGGGGACAGGGGGAAATCAGCCCCAGCATTTT. It specifies CASSLGTGGNQPQHF.

The chain is built from TRBV7-9 and TRBJ1-3; 8 bases are shared with TRBD1. Germline values: CDR1 SEHNR, CDR2 FQNEAQ (reference sequence). Trimming removed 6 bases from V and 3 bases from J; junction bases left unmatched: 7. The CDR3 contains 15 residues. The CDR3 DNA follows: TGTGCCAGCAGACAGCGGACAGGGTTTGGAAACACCATATATTTT. Translating it yields CASRQRTGFGNTIYF.

The chain has TRBV10-3 and TRBJ1-2, with TRBD1 matching 7 bases. The V segment lost 0 bases and the J segment 4 bases; nucleotides outside the gene matches: 5. The CDR3 sequence is 15 residues long. The V gene's germline CDR1 is ENHRY and CDR2 SYGVKD. CDR3 amino acids: CAISESLDRAYGYTF. For the CDR3, the DNA is TGTGCCATCAGTGAGTCTTTAGACAGGGCCTATGGCTACACCTTC.

CDR3 sequence reads: CATYPIGTGGINTEAFF. In DNA form, the CDR3 reads TGTGCCACCTACCCAATCGGGACAGGGGGTATTAACACTGAAGCTTTCTTT. The chain links TRBV15 to TRBJ1-1, with TRBD1 matching 11 bases. CDR1 LNHNV and CDR2 YYDKDF come from the germline V gene (reference sequence). Trimming at V came to 8 bases and at J to 2 bases, leaving 13 bases not matched to a gene. The length of the CDR3 is 17 residues.

This chain uses TRBV14 with TRBJ1-2; 9 nucleotides agree with TRBD1. Germline V gene sequence: CDR1 SGHDN, CDR2 FVKESK. The CDR3 consists of 13 residues. J lost 9 bases, V lost 3 bases, and 5 bases had no gene match. The CDR3 sequence is CASSQPGQGRYTF. In nucleotides, the CDR3 is TGTGCCAGCAGCCAGCCGGGACAGGGACGCTACACCTTC. Complete variable domain (other parts from reference TRBV14 and TRBJ1-2): EAGVTQFPSHSVIEKGQTVTLRCDPISGHDNLYWYRRVMGKEIKFLLHFVKESKQDESGMPNNRFLAERTGGTYSTLKVQPAELEDSGVYFCASSQPGQGRYTFGSGTRLTVV.

The chain combines TRBV19 with TRBJ1-1, with a tentative D call TRBD1 (5 bases). V lost 3 bases and J lost 0, with 11 bases in between. Germline V lookup: CDR1 LNHDA, CDR2 SQIVND (reference sequence). This CDR3 is built from 15 residues. This CDR3 reads CASSISGGLNTEAFF. CDR3 nucleotides: TGTGCCAGTAGTATTTCCGGGGGATTGAACACTGAAGCTTTCTTT.

The table lists this clone with a few counts. The chain employs TRBV5-1 and TRBJ1-3; D gene ambiguous. Trimming removed 5 bases at V and 0 bases at J, with 9 bases between. The CDR3 has 14 residues. The V gene's germline CDR1 is SGHRS and CDR2 YFSETQ. CDR3 nucleotide sequence: TGCGCCAGCAGATTAACAGACTCTGGAAACACCATATATTTT. Translating it yields CASRLTDSGNTIYF. Variable domain in full (rest from reference TRBV5-1 and TRBJ1-3): KAGVTQTPRYLIKTRGQQVTLSCSPISGHRSVSWYQQTPGQGLQFLFEYFSETQRNKGNFPGRFSGRQFSNSRSEMNVSTLELGDSALYLCASRLTDSGNTIYFGEGSWLTVV.

The V and J genes are TRBV29-1 and TRBJ2-1, with 10 positions matching TRBD2. This CDR3 spans 15 amino acids. V was pared by 7 bases and J by 5 bases, with 11 bases of the junction left unmatched. CDR1 is SQVTM and CDR2 is ANQGSEA in the germline V gene. The CDR3 reads CSASRLAGVDNEQFF. CDR3 nucleotides: TGCAGCGCATCAAGGCTAGCGGGAGTCGACAATGAGCAGTTCTTC.

The chain uses TRBV29-1 and TRBJ2-1; 13 bases are a match to TRBD2. Germline values: CDR1 SQVTM, CDR2 ANQGSEA. This CDR3 has 12 residues. Here the CDR3 reads CTGTSGNNEQFF. The CDR3 region has the DNA TGCACTGGGACTAGCGGGAACAATGAGCAGTTCTTC.

The table lists this clone with a few counts. The rearrangement links TRBV10-3 to TRBJ2-1, with 13 bases lining up with TRBD2. The CDR3 length is 15 residues. Germline V gives CDR1 ENHRY, CDR2 SYGVKD. The trim removed 4 bases at V and 3 bases at J, leaving 0 bases unmatched. The CDR3 DNA is TGTGCCATCAGTGGACTAGCGGGAGGCTACAATGAGCAGTTCTTC. This gives the protein CAISGLAGGYNEQFF.

The V call is TRBV7-2, the J call TRBJ2-1; TRBD1 agrees at 9 bases. Looked up from germline, CDR1 is SGHTA and CDR2 is FQGNSA. V was clipped by 0 bases and J by 6 bases; unmatched bases: 6. The CDR3 runs 16 residues. CDR3 region: CASSLAQQGAGNEQFF. In nucleotides, the CDR3 is TGTGCCAGCAGCTTAGCGCAACAGGGGGCAGGCAATGAGCAGTTCTTC.

Turning to this clone: One end of the junction does not line up with germline, which may come from a read error. The V call is TRBV7-2, the J call TRBJ1-2; D might be TRBD1 (6 bases). The CDR3 contains 13 residues. Germline V gives CDR1 SGHTA, CDR2 FQGNSA. The CDR3 bases are TGTGCCAGCAGTTTAGGACAGTTCTATGGCTACACCTTC. Its protein product is CASSLGQFYGYTF. Together with reference TRBV7-2 and TRBJ1-2, the CDR3 gives the full variable domain: GAGVSQSPSNKVTEKGKDVELRCDPISGHTALYWYRQSLGQGLEFLIYFQGNSAPDKSGLPSDRFSAERTGGSVSTLTIQRTQQEDSAVYLCASSLGQFYGYTFGSGTRLTVV.

The genes are TRBV30 and TRBJ1-1; no clear D. CDR3 length equals 12 residues. Per the germline V gene, CDR1 is GTSNPN and CDR2 is SVGIG (reference sequence). V lost 4 bases, J lost 7 bases, and 13 bases lay in between. CDR3 residues: CAWIWSRHEAFF. The CDR3 DNA reads as TGTGCCTGGATCTGGTCTCGACATGAAGCTTTCTTT.

V and J are TRBV3-1 (or the pseudogene TRBV3-2) and TRBJ1-1; D is perhaps TRBD1 (5 bases). The CDR3 totals 12 residues. Trimming cost V 5 bases and J 11 bases, with 15 bases left between them. Germline V gene sequence: CDR1 LGHDT, CDR2 YNNKEL (reference sequence). CDR3 sequence (DNA): TGTGCCAGCAGCTCGGCGGGGGTGAGGGCTTTCTTT. This translates into CASSSAGVRAFF.